The TCR beta chain described here comes from a study of T cell responses to AZD1222 COVID-19 vaccine. General study points: Mostly white British, mostly female donors; authors suggested clonal diversity may be underestimated.

The CDR3 length is 12 residues. The ends were cut back, 3 bases at V and 10 bases at J, with 10 bases in the middle. CDR1 and CDR2 from the germline V gene are GTSNPN and SVGIG (reference sequence). Produced via immunoSEQ multiplex PCR; TCRdb's table is partial and in-frame only. The sample contains around 130,000 clones, 75% to 95% of which appear only once. Of note for this clone: Its antigen is still unknown.

This sequence was found in an adult who received the AZD1222 COVID-19 vaccine. The input for sequencing was peripheral blood, taken 28 days after the second AZD1222 dose. The V gene is TRBV30, the J gene TRBJ1-6, with D unresolved. The CDR3 DNA reads as TGTGCCTGGAGCGAAGGGAACTCACCCCTCCACTTT. It is translated as CAWSEGNSPLHF.